The 21 T cell receptor beta chains in this list originate from one sample, sequenced in a study of cytomegalovirus exposure and HLA in healthy donors. A multiplex PCR was run with 60 Vbeta primers and 13 Jbeta primers. Using immunoSEQ multiplex PCR, the repertoire was profiled, and TCRdb retains in-frame clones only, with some absent. The sample records around 120,000 clones, about 80% being singletons. The sequencing input was PBMCs. The receptor set was obtained from a man aged 30 to 45 in good health and CMV-seronegative.

This chain links TRBV6-1 with TRBJ1-2; weak D call: TRBD1 (6 bases). Trimming cost V 8 bases and J 8 bases, with 15 bases left between them. This CDR3 region has 12 residues. The V gene's germline CDR1 is MNHNS and CDR2 SASEGT. The CDR3 spells CASVQGLGGYTF. For the CDR3, the DNA is TGTGCCAGCGTACAGGGTTTGGGGGGCTACACCTTC.

The chain couples TRBV28 to TRBJ2-3, with D perhaps matching TRBD2 (5 bases). Trimming removed 2 bases from V and 1 base from J, with 10 bases in between. The CDR3 runs 15 residues. In germline, CDR1 is MDHEN, CDR2 SYDVKM. The CDR3 sequence: CASSLQLAGTDTQYF. Written as DNA, the CDR3 is TGTGCCAGCAGTTTACAGCTAGCCGGCACAGATACGCAGTATTTT.

In this sample, this clone turned up once. V is TRBV19 and J is TRBJ1-4; a weak D match, TRBD1 (6 bases). There are 15 residues in the CDR3. Trimming removed 7 bases from V and 2 bases from J, with 14 bases in between. Germline CDR1 LNHDA, CDR2 SQIVND (reference sequence). The CDR3 DNA reads as TGTGCCAGTACTCCGCTACAGGGCACTAATGAAAAACTGTTTTTT. This translates into CASTPLQGTNEKLFF. The full variable domain, with the rest looked up from reference TRBV19 and TRBJ1-4, is DGGITQSPKYLFRKEGQNVTLSCEQNLNHDAMYWYRQDPGQGLRLIYYSQIVNDFQKGDIAEGYSVSREKKESFPLTVTSAQKNPTAFYLCASTPLQGTNEKLFFGSGTQLSVL.

The V call is TRBV15, the J call TRBJ2-5; the D gene is possibly TRBD2 (6 bases). V dropped 0 bases and J dropped 1 base, with 9 bases sitting between them. This CDR3 spans 15 amino acids. The V gene's germline CDR1 is LNHNV and CDR2 YYDKDF (reference sequence). In DNA form, the CDR3 reads TGTGCCACCAGCAGAGAGGGAGGTCCCCAAGAGACCCAGTACTTC. This encodes CATSREGGPQETQYF.

The chain has TRBV29-1 and TRBJ1-1; 9 positions agree with TRBD1. The CDR3 spans 12 residues. V lost 8 bases and J lost 5; bases outside the gene matches: 6. Germline CDR1 is SQVTM and CDR2 is ANQGSEA. The CDR3 coding sequence is TGCAGCTTCTCGACAGGGGGTACTGAAGCTTTCTTT. It codes for CSFSTGGTEAFF.

V usage is TRBV5-1 and J usage is TRBJ1-3; the D gene is possibly TRBD1 (5 bases). The CDR3 runs 14 residues. The germline gives CDR1 SGHRS, CDR2 YFSETQ. V was pared by 5 bases and J by 0 bases, with 9 bases between. The CDR3 DNA reads as TGCGCCAGCAGGCAGGGATTCTCTGGAAACACCATATATTTT. As protein: CASRQGFSGNTIYF.

V is TRBV28 and J is TRBJ2-3, with 10 positions matching TRBD1. V trimming: 6 bases; J trimming: 2 bases; junction bases outside the gene matches: 11. Looked up from germline, CDR1 is MDHEN and CDR2 is SYDVKM. The CDR3 extends over 17 amino acids. The CDR3 DNA reads as TGTGCCAGCAGGCTGAACCCGGGACAGGGGATCACAGATACGCAGTATTTT. It yields the protein CASRLNPGQGITDTQYF.

This clone turned up a few times. The V call is TRBV4-2, the J call TRBJ1-1, with TRBD1 matching 7 bases. Germline V gives CDR1 LGHNA, CDR2 YNFKEQ. Trimming cost V 1 base and J 5 bases; bases outside gene matches: 4. The CDR3 covers 14 residues. The CDR3 DNA sequence: TGTGCCAGCAGCCAAGCGAACAGGGGTACTGAAGCTTTCTTT. It is translated as CASSQANRGTEAFF.

The chain links TRBV5-5 to TRBJ2-7; 7 bases match TRBD1. The J segment lost 7 bases and the V segment lost 5 bases, leaving 9 bases of the junction unmatched. The CDR3 length is 13 residues. CDR1 and CDR2 from the germline V gene are SGHKS and YYEKEE (reference sequence). The CDR3 loop reads CASRPRTGREQYF. In DNA, the CDR3 is TGTGCCAGCAGACCCCGGACAGGTAGGGAGCAGTACTTC.

The chain carries TRBV7-9 and TRBJ1-1; D possibly corresponds to TRBD1 (6 bases). CDR1 is SEHNR, CDR2 FQNEAQ, per germline (reference sequence). CDR3 length equals 13 residues. Trimming shortened V by 5 bases and J by 4 bases, and 11 bases separated the two germline ends. The CDR3 region has the DNA TGTGCCAGCAGCCCAGGGGTAAGCACTGAAGCTTTCTTT. This encodes CASSPGVSTEAFF.

CDR3 residues: CASSMLAGGPDTQYF. In nucleotides, the CDR3 is TGTGCCAGTAGTATGTTAGCGGGAGGGCCAGATACGCAGTATTTT. The rearrangement links TRBV19 to TRBJ2-3; 11 positions agree with TRBD2. The ends lost 3 bases at V and 4 bases at J; junction bases unmatched: 3. Germline loops: CDR1 LNHDA, CDR2 SQIVND (reference sequence). CDR3 length equals 15 residues.

With regard to this clone: This sample includes further DNA sequences coding for the same CDR3. The V call is TRBV14, the J call TRBJ1-1; the D gene is possibly TRBD1 (5 bases). V lost 2 bases, J lost 4 bases, and 5 bases lay in between. This CDR3 spans 12 amino acids. Germline CDR1 reads SGHDN; CDR2 reads FVKESK. The DNA of the CDR3 is TGTGCCAGCAGCCAAAGGGGCACTGAAGCTTTCTTT. Translating gives CASSQRGTEAFF.

This chain links TRBV5-4 with TRBJ1-6; maybe TRBD1 (5 bases). The CDR3 sequence is 15 residues long. Looked up from germline, CDR1 is SGHNT and CDR2 is YYREEE (reference sequence). The V end was cut by 3 bases, the J end by 7 bases, with 14 bases between. CDR3 bases: TGTGCCAGCAGCTCCCCAGGGACTTGGAATTCACCCCTCCACTTT. This encodes CASSSPGTWNSPLHF.

This clone was counted only a few times. The V gene is TRBV7-9, the J gene TRBJ1-3; the D gene is possibly TRBD1 (5 bases). Trimming left V 3 bases short and J 4 bases short, with 10 bases between. The CDR3 totals 14 residues. Germline CDR1 reads SEHNR; CDR2 reads FQNEAQ (reference sequence). CDR3 protein: CASSFSSGGNTIYF. CDR3 DNA: TGTGCCAGCAGCTTTTCCTCAGGGGGAAACACCATATATTTT. The whole variable domain, filled in from reference TRBV7-9 and TRBJ1-3, reads DTGVSQNPRHKITKRGQNVTFRCDPISEHNRLYWYRQTLGQGPEFLTYFQNEAQLEKSRLLSDRFSAERPKGSFSTLEIQRTEQGDSAMYLCASSFSSGGNTIYFGEGSWLTVV.

There are a few counts of this clone. This chain connects TRBV9 to TRBJ2-2, with a weak D call TRBD1 (6 bases). This CDR3 is 16 amino acids long. The germline V gene has CDR1 SGDLS and CDR2 YYNGEE. V lost 2 bases, J lost 4 bases, and 15 bases lay in between. The CDR3 DNA sequence: TGTGCCAGCAGCGTTACTCCGGACAGCACCACCGGGGAGCTGTTTTTT. Its protein product is CASSVTPDSTTGELFF. The whole variable domain, filled in from reference TRBV9 and TRBJ2-2, reads DSGVTQTPKHLITATGQRVTLRCSPRSGDLSVYWYQQSLDQGLQFLIQYYNGEERAKGNILERFSAQQFPDLHSELNLSSLELGDSALYFCASSVTPDSTTGELFFGEGSRLTVL.

The genes are TRBV2 and TRBJ2-1; 11 bases fit TRBD2. The CDR3 runs 17 residues. The germline V gene encodes CDR1 SNHLY and CDR2 FYNNEI. V lost 2 bases to trimming and J lost 3 bases; unmatched junction nucleotides: 6. The CDR3 region is CASSESTSGSHYNEQFF. DNA for the CDR3: TGTGCCAGCAGTGAATCCACTAGCGGGAGTCACTACAATGAGCAGTTCTTC. The full variable domain, rest sourced from reference TRBV2 and TRBJ2-1, is EPEVTQTPSHQVTQMGQEVILRCVPISNHLYFYWYRQILGQKVEFLVSFYNNEISEKSEIFDDQFSVERPDGSNFTLKIRSTKLEDSAMYFCASSESTSGSHYNEQFFGPGTRLTVL.

The chain joins TRBV28 to TRBJ2-1; D gene uncertain. Germline values: CDR1 MDHEN, CDR2 SYDVKM. V was shortened by 10 bases and J by 9 bases, with 16 bases between the two germline ends. This CDR3 contains 12 residues. CDR3 in amino acids: CATSSVPGEQFF. As DNA, the CDR3 is TGTGCCACCTCAAGCGTGCCGGGTGAGCAGTTCTTC.

This clone has only one observation. The rearrangement joins TRBV5-6 to TRBJ2-5; 8 nucleotides align to TRBD2. The closer fit of TRBJ2-7 to the DNA end suggests the J call may be wrong. Germline CDR1 and CDR2: SGHDT and YYEEEE. There are 16 residues in the CDR3. The CDR3 coding sequence is TGTGCCAGCACCACGGGGGGGTGGCGGACAGCCTACGAGCAGTACTTC. Translating it yields CASTTGGWRTAYEQYF.

The chain joins TRBV5-1 to TRBJ2-3; 8 positions match TRBD1. The CDR3 spans 16 residues. CDR1 is SGHRS, CDR2 YFSETQ, per germline. V shed 0 bases, J shed 4 bases, and the junction held 7 bases outside the gene matches. The DNA for the CDR3 is TGCGCCAGCAGCTTGGAGACAGGGGATAGGGCAGATACGCAGTATTTT. Protein product: CASSLETGDRADTQYF.

The V gene is TRBV7-9, the J gene TRBJ1-3; 7 nucleotides line up with TRBD1. Germline V gene lookup returns CDR1 SEHNR and CDR2 FQNEAQ (reference sequence). This CDR3 comprises 15 residues. With V trimmed by 5 bases and J by 0 bases, 4 bases remained unmatched. Here the CDR3 DNA reads TGTGCCAGCAGCCGGGACAGCTCCTCTGGAAACACCATATATTTT. It yields the protein CASSRDSSSGNTIYF.

The chain links TRBV4-3 to TRBJ2-2, with 10 bases matching TRBD2. CDR1 is LGHNA, CDR2 YSLEER, per germline. The CDR3 runs 17 residues. V lost 0 bases to trimming and J lost 3 bases; unmatched junction nucleotides: 4. CDR3 sequence: CASSQELAGDYTGELFF. CDR3 sequence (DNA): TGCGCCAGCAGCCAAGAGCTAGCGGGGGACTACACCGGGGAGCTGTTTTTT.